Presented here are 11 T cell receptor beta chains from one specimen sequenced in a study of cytomegalovirus exposure and HLA in healthy donors. Primers included in the PCR were 60 Vbeta and 13 Jbeta primers. Repertoires were generated with immunoSEQ multiplex PCR, while TCRdb's copy carries only in-frame clones and drops some. The table shows approximately 160,000 clones, with around 85% occurring only once. What was sequenced was PBMCs. The receptors come from a human donor in good health.

Regarding this clone: This specimen includes other DNA sequences encoding the same CDR3. V usage is TRBV7-9 and J usage is TRBJ1-1; D is unresolved. The CDR3 is 14 amino acids. V was pared by 1 base and J by 0 bases, with 6 bases between. Per germline, CDR1 SEHNR and CDR2 FQNEAQ (reference sequence). CDR3 protein: CASSLGGLNTEAFF. In nucleotides, the CDR3 is TGTGCCAGCAGCTTAGGAGGGTTGAACACTGAAGCTTTCTTT.

This chain uses TRBV15 with TRBJ1-6; 9 bases fit TRBD1. With V trimmed by 1 base and J by 8 bases, 3 bases remained unmatched. Looked up from germline, CDR1 is LNHNV and CDR2 is YYDKDF (reference sequence). CDR3 length: 15 residues. The CDR3 here is CATSRARTGDSPLHF. CDR3 DNA sequence: TGTGCCACCAGCAGAGCGAGGACAGGGGATTCACCCCTCCACTTT.

The rearrangement uses TRBV7-9 and TRBJ2-7, with D possibly TRBD2 on 6 matching bases. Trimming removed 3 bases from V and 6 bases from J, with 9 bases in between. The CDR3 spans 12 residues. Germline V gives CDR1 SEHNR, CDR2 FQNEAQ (reference sequence). CDR3 nucleotides: TGTGCCAGCAGCTTGGAGGGGAGCGAGCAGTACTTC. Amino acid sequence: CASSLEGSEQYF.

The chain joins TRBV4-3 to TRBJ2-3; 15 bases match TRBD2. This CDR3 spans 17 amino acids. The V and J ends lost 4 bases and 5 bases, in that order; junction bases with no gene match: 7. From germline, CDR1 is LGHNA and CDR2 YSLEER. This CDR3 reads CASSRGLAGGQGDTQYF. CDR3 nucleotide sequence: TGCGCCAGCAGCCGTGGACTAGCGGGGGGGCAAGGAGATACGCAGTATTTT.

The chain has TRBV6-1 and TRBJ1-2, with a tentative D call TRBD1 (6 bases). The CDR3 totals 15 residues. V shed 4 bases and J shed 3 bases, with 15 bases lying between them. Germline loops: CDR1 MNHNS, CDR2 SASEGT. This CDR3 reads CASSVWSGTHYGYTF. The DNA of the CDR3 is TGTGCCAGCAGTGTTTGGTCCGGGACACACTATGGCTACACCTTC.

This clone was found a few times. The chain links TRBV4-3 to TRBJ2-3; D unclear. Germline CDR1 reads LGHNA; CDR2 reads YSLEER. This CDR3 is built from 17 residues. Trimming took off 0 bases at V and 1 base at J, with 14 bases between the two ends. In nucleotides, the CDR3 is TGCGCCAGCAGCCAAGAGAGCCGCCCGCGAGGCACAGATACGCAGTATTTT. Amino acids: CASSQESRPRGTDTQYF.

The rearrangement uses TRBV6-5 and TRBJ2-5; 11 bases are shared with TRBD2. CDR3 length: 16 amino acids. The junction had 7 bases not matched to a gene; V was cut back by 2 bases and J by 5 bases. Germline V CDR1 and CDR2: MNHEY, SVGAGI. The CDR3 loop is CASSYTLAGGPETQYF. For the CDR3, the DNA is TGTGCCAGCAGTTACACTTTAGCGGGGGGGCCGGAGACCCAGTACTTC.

This sequence joins TRBV10-1 and TRBJ2-7, with 7 positions matching TRBD1. Losses at the gene ends were 5 bases for V and 3 bases for J; bases not matched to a gene: 4. This CDR3 region has 13 residues. CDR1 is WNHNN and CDR2 is SYGVQD in the germline V gene (reference sequence). CDR3 sequence: CASSTTGIYEQYF. The CDR3 DNA sequence: TGCGCCAGCAGTACGACAGGGATCTACGAGCAGTACTTC.

The chain joins TRBV18 to TRBJ2-5, with 10 nucleotides matching TRBD1. CDR1 and CDR2 (germline): KGHSH, LQKENI. V gave up 0 bases and J gave up 6 bases; unmatched junction bases: 7. CDR3 length: 16 residues. CDR3 DNA: TGTGCCAGCTCACCACCGACGCGGGACAGGGGACAGACCCAGTACTTC. Translated, it gives CASSPPTRDRGQTQYF.

In nucleotides, the CDR3 is TGCGCCAGCAGCTTTGGACTAGCGGAGACCTACGAGCAGTACTTC. The encoded protein is CASSFGLAETYEQYF. V gene TRBV5-1 combines with J gene TRBJ2-7, with 10 bases fitting TRBD2. Germline V gene sequence: CDR1 SGHRS, CDR2 YFSETQ. CDR3 length: 15 residues. V shed 2 bases, J shed 2 bases, and the junction held 4 bases outside the gene matches.

The rearrangement uses TRBV5-1 and TRBJ1-1; 7 nucleotides line up with TRBD1. V dropped 2 bases and J dropped 0; count of bases not matched to a gene: 4. The germline CDR1 and CDR2 sequences are SGHRS and YFSETQ. This CDR3 is 15 amino acids long. The chain's CDR3 is CASSFRTGMNTEAFF. The CDR3 bases are TGCGCCAGCAGCTTCCGGACAGGAATGAACACTGAAGCTTTCTTT.